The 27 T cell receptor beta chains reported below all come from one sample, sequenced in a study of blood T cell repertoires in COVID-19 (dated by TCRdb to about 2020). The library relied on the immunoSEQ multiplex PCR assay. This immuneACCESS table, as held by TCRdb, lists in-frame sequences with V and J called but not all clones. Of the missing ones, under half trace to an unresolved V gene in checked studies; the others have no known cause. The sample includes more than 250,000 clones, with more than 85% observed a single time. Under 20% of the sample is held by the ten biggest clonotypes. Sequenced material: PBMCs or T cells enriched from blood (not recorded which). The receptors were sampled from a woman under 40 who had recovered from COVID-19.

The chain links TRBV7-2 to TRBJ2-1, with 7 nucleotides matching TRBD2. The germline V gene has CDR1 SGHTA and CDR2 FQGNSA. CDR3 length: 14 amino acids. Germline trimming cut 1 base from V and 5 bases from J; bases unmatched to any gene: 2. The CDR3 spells CASSLGGGNNEQFF. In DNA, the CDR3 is TGTGCCAGCAGCTTAGGCGGGGGAAACAATGAGCAGTTCTTC.

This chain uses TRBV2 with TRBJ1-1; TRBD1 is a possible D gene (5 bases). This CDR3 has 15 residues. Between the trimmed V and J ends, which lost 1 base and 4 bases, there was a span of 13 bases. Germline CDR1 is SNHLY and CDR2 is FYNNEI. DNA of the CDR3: TGTGCCAGCAGTGAAGGGCAGGGATGGAGCACTGAAGCTTTCTTT. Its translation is CASSEGQGWSTEAFF.

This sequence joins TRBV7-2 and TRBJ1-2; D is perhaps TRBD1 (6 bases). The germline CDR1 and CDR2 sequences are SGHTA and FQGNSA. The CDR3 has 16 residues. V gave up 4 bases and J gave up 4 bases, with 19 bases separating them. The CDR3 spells CASSSTPGQNAYGYTF. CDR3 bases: TGTGCCAGCAGCTCCACCCCCGGACAGAACGCCTATGGCTACACCTTC.

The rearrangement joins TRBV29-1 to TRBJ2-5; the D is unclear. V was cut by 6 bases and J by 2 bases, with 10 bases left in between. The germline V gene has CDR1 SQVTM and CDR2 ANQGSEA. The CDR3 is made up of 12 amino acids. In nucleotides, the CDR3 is TGCAGCGTCCTTCGCAGGCAAGAGACCCAGTACTTC. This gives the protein CSVLRRQETQYF.

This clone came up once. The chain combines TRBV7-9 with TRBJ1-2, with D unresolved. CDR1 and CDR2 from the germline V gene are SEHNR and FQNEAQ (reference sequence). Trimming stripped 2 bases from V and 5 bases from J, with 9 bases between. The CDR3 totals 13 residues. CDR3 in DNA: TGTGCCAGCAGCTTATCCGCGGGATATGGCTACACCTTC. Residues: CASSLSAGYGYTF.

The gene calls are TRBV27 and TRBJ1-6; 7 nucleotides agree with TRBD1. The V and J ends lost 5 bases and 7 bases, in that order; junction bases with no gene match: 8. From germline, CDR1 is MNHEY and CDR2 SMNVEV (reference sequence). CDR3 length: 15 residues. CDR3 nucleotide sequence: TGTGCCAGCAGTCCGCGCAGGGGGGTGAATTCACCCCTCCACTTT. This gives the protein CASSPRRGVNSPLHF.

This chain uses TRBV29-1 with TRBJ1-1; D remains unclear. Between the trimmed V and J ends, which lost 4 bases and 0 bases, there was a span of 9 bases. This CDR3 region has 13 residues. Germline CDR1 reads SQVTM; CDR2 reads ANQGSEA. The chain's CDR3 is CSVVGRLNTEAFF. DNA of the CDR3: TGCAGCGTTGTTGGCAGGTTGAACACTGAAGCTTTCTTT.

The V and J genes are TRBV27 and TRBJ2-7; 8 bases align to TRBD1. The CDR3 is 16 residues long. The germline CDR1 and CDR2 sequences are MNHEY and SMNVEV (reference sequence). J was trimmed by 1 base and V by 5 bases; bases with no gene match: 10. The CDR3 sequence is CASSPWQGAQSYEQYF. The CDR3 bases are TGTGCCAGCAGTCCCTGGCAGGGGGCCCAATCCTACGAGCAGTACTTC.

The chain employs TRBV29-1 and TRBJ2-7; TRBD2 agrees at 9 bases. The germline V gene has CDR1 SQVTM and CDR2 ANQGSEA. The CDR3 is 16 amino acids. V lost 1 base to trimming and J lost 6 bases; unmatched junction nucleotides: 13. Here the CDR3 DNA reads TGCAGCGTTGAAGGTAGGGCTAGCGGGAAGGTCGGCGAGCAGTACTTC. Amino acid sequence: CSVEGRASGKVGEQYF.

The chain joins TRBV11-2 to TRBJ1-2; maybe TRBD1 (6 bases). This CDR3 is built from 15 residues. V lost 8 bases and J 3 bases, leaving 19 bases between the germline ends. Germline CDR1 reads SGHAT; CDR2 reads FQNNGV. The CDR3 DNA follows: TGTGCCAGCGGAAAGGGGGTACGGGGAGACTATGGCTACACCTTC. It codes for CASGKGVRGDYGYTF. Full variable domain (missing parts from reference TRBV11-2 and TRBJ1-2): EAGVAQSPRYKIIEKRQSVAFWCNPISGHATLYWYQQILGQGPKLLIQFQNNGVVDDSQLPKDRFSAERLKGVDSTLKIQPAKLEDSAVYLCASGKGVRGDYGYTFGSGTRLTVV.

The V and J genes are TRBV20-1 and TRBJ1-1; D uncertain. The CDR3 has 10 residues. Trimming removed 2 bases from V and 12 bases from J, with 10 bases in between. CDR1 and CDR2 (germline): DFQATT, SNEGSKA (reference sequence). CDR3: CSARPDGTFF. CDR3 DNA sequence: TGCAGTGCTAGACCTGACGGGACTTTCTTT.

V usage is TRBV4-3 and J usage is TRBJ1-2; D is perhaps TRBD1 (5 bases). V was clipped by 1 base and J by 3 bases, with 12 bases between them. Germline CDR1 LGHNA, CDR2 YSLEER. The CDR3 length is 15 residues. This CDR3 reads CASSQGATGDYGYTF. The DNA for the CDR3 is TGCGCCAGCAGCCAAGGGGCGACGGGGGACTATGGCTACACCTTC.

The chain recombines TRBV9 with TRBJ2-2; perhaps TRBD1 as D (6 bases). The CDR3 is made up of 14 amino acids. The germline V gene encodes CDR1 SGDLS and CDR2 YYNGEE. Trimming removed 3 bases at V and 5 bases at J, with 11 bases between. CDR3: CASSANTGTGELFF. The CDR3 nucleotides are TGTGCCAGCAGCGCTAATACAGGGACCGGGGAGCTGTTTTTT. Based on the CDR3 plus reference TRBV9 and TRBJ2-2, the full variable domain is DSGVTQTPKHLITATGQRVTLRCSPRSGDLSVYWYQQSLDQGLQFLIQYYNGEERAKGNILERFSAQQFPDLHSELNLSSLELGDSALYFCASSANTGTGELFFGEGSRLTVL.

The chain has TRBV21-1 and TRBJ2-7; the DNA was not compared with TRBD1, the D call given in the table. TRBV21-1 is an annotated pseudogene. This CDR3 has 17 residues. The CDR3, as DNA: TGTGCCAGCAGCAACGAACCGGGACAGGGCCCGACCTACGAGCAGTACTTC. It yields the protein CASSNEPGQGPTYEQYF.

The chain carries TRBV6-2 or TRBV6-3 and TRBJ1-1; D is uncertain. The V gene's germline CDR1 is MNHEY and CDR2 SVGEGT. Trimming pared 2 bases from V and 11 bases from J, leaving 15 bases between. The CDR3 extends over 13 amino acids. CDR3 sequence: CASSYQLNLKAFF. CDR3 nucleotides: TGTGCCAGCAGTTACCAGTTAAACCTGAAGGCTTTCTTT.

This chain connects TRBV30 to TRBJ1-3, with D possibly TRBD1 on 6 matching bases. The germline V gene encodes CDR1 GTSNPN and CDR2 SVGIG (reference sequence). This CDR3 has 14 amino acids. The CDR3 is CASDSTGSGNTIYF. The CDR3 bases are TGTGCTTCGGACAGTACGGGGTCTGGAAACACCATATATTTT. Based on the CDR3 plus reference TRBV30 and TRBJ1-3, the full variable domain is SQTIHQWPATLVQPVGSPLSLECTVEGTSNPNLYWYRQAAGRGLQLLFYSVGIGQISSEVPQNLSASRPQDRQFILSSKKLLLSDSGFYLCASDSTGSGNTIYFGEGSWLTVV.

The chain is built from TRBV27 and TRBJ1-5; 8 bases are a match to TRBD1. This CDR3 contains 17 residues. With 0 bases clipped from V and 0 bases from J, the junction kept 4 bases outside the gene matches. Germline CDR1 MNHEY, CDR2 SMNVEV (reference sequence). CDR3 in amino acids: CASSLSQTGASNQPQHF. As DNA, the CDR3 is TGTGCCAGCAGTTTATCCCAGACAGGGGCTAGCAATCAGCCCCAGCATTTT.

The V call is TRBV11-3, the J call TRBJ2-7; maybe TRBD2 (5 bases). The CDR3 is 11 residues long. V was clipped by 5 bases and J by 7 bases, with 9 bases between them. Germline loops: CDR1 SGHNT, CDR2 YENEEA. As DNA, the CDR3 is TGTGCCAGCAGCCCGCCGGGGGAGCAGTACTTC. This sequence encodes CASSPPGEQYF.

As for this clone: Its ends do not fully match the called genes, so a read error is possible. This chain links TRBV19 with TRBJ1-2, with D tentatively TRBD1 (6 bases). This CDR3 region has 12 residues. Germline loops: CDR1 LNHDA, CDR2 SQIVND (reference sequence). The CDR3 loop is CASSTSGGALSF. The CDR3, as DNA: TGTGCCAGTAGTACCTCGGGGGGGGCTCTCTCCTTC.

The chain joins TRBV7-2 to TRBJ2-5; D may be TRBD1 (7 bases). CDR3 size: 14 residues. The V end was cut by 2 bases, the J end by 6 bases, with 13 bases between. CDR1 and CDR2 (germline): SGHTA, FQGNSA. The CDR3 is CASSLTEGAKTQYF. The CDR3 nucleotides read TGTGCCAGCAGCTTAACGGAGGGGGCGAAGACCCAGTACTTC. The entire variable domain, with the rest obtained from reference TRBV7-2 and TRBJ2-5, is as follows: GAGVSQSPSNKVTEKGKDVELRCDPISGHTALYWYRQSLGQGLEFLIYFQGNSAPDKSGLPSDRFSAERTGGSVSTLTIQRTQQEDSAVYLCASSLTEGAKTQYFGPGTRLLVL.

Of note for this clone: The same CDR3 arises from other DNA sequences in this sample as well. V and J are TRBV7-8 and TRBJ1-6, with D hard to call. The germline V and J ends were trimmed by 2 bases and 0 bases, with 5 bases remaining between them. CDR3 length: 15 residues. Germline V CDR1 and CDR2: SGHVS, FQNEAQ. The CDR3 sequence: CASSLSSSYNSPLHF. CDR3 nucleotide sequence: TGTGCCAGCAGCTTATCTAGCTCCTATAATTCACCCCTCCACTTT.

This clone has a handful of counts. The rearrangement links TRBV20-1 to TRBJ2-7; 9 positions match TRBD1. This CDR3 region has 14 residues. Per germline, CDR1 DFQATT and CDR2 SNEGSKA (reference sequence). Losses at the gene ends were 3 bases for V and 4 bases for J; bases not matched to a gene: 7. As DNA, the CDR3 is TGCAGTGCTAGTCCGGGACAGGGAGGGTACGAGCAGTACTTC. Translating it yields CSASPGQGGYEQYF.

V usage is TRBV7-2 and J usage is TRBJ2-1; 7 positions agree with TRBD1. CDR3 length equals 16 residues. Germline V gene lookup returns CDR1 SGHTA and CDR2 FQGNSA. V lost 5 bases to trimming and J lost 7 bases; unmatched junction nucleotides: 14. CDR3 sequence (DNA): TGTGCCAGCAGCCCGCGGGCCCGACAGGGACGAAATGAGCAGTTCTTC. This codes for CASSPRARQGRNEQFF.

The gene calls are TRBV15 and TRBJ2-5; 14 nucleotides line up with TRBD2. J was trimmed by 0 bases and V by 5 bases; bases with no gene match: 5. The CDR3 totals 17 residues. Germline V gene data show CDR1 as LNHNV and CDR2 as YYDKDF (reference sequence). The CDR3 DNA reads TGTGCCACCAGCGGCAGACTAGCGGGGGGGTACCAAGAGACCCAGTACTTC. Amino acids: CATSGRLAGGYQETQYF.

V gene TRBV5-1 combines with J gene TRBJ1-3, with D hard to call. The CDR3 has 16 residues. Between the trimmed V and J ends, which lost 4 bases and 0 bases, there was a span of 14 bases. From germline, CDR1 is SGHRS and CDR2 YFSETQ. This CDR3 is CASSPQSSPSGNTIYF. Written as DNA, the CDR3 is TGCGCCAGCAGCCCCCAAAGCTCACCCTCTGGAAACACCATATATTTT.

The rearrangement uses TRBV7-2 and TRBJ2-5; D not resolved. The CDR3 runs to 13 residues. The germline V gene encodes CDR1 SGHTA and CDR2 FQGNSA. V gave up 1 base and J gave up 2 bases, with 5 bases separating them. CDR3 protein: CASSLVQQETQYF. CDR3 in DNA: TGTGCCAGCAGCTTAGTGCAGCAAGAGACCCAGTACTTC.

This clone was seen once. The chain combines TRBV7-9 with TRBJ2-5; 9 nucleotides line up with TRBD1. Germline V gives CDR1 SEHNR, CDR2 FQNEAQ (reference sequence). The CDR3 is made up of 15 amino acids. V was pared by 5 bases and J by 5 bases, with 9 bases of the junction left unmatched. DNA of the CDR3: TGTGCCAGCAGCGCCCGGACAGGGGAGTGGGAGACCCAGTACTTC. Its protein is CASSARTGEWETQYF.